The 15 T cell receptor beta chains given below trace back to one sample, sequenced in a study of monozygotic twins with cystic fibrosis. Repertoires were generated with immunoSEQ multiplex PCR, while TCRdb's copy carries only in-frame clones and drops some. The sample shows approximately 25,000 clones, under 95% of them seen only once. The sequenced material came from blood. Receptors were obtained from a girl under 10 years old with cystic fibrosis.

V gene TRBV9 combines with J gene TRBJ1-4; D ambiguous. Germline values: CDR1 SGDLS, CDR2 YYNGEE. The CDR3 extends over 12 amino acids. V was trimmed by 3 bases and J by 4 bases, leaving 4 bases between them. The CDR3 is CASSGHNEKLFF. Here the CDR3 DNA reads TGTGCCAGCAGCGGACATAATGAAAAACTGTTTTTT.

The V gene is TRBV7-2, the J gene TRBJ1-5; no clear D. With 1 base removed from V and 5 bases from J, the gap between germline ends came to 6 bases. The germline CDR1 and CDR2 sequences are SGHTA and FQGNSA. The CDR3 sequence is 13 residues long. DNA of the CDR3: TGTGCCAGCAGCTTAGTCTTGGATCAGCCCCAGCATTTT. Its protein product is CASSLVLDQPQHF.

The chain carries TRBV4-1 and TRBJ2-5; 10 bases map to TRBD2. This CDR3 is built from 17 residues. Germline values: CDR1 MGHRA, CDR2 YSYEKL. V lost 1 base, J lost 4 bases, and 9 bases stayed unmatched. The CDR3 loop is CASSQGGVAGGIETQYF. In DNA, the CDR3 is TGCGCCAGCAGCCAAGGTGGAGTAGCGGGGGGCATAGAGACCCAGTACTTC.

The V call is TRBV5-1, the J call TRBJ2-5; a weak D match, TRBD1 (6 bases). Trimming cost V 4 bases and J 2 bases, with 9 bases left between them. The CDR3 has 13 amino acids. Germline CDR1 SGHRS, CDR2 YFSETQ. CDR3 amino acids: CASSADSQETQYF. The CDR3 DNA sequence: TGCGCCAGCAGCGCGGACAGTCAAGAGACCCAGTACTTC.

This clone was detected only a few times. The genes are TRBV21-1 and TRBJ1-6. TRBV21-1 counts as a pseudogene. The CDR3 sequence is 14 residues long. The CDR3 DNA follows: TGTGCCAGCAGGAGAGGGGGGCGGAATTCACCCCTCCACTTT. Translation: CASRRGGRNSPLHF.

The V gene is TRBV29-1, the J gene TRBJ2-7; no clear D. The CDR3 has 11 amino acids. In germline, CDR1 is SQVTM, CDR2 ANQGSEA. V was trimmed by 4 bases and J by 2 bases, leaving 6 bases between them. Here the CDR3 DNA reads TGCAGCGTTGCGGTTGCCTACGAGCAGTACTTC. This encodes CSVAVAYEQYF.

The chain is built from TRBV19 and TRBJ2-7, with D perhaps TRBD2 (5 bases). V lost 3 bases to trimming and J lost 4 bases, with 13 bases between them. Germline V lookup: CDR1 LNHDA, CDR2 SQIVND (reference sequence). CDR3 length: 14 amino acids. The CDR3 sequence is CASSITGKPYEQYF. The CDR3 nucleotides read TGTGCCAGTAGTATCACCGGGAAACCTTACGAGCAGTACTTC.

V is TRBV7-8 and J is TRBJ1-5; D uncertain. The CDR3 sequence is 13 residues long. From germline, CDR1 is SGHVS and CDR2 FQNEAQ. V was clipped by 2 bases and J by 2 bases, with 4 bases between them. The CDR3 coding sequence is TGTGCCAGCAGCTTATACGGCAATCAGCCCCAGCATTTT. The encoded protein is CASSLYGNQPQHF. The full variable domain, in which reference TRBV7-8 and TRBJ1-5 provide the parts outside the CDR3, is GAGVSQSPRYKVAKRGQDVALRCDPISGHVSLFWYQQALGQGPEFLTYFQNEAQLDKSGLPSDRFFAERPEGSVSTLKIQRTQQEDSAVYLCASSLYGNQPQHFGDGTRLSIL.

This clone has just one count. J is TRBJ2-7 and V is TRBV2; D possibly matches TRBD1 or TRBD2 (6 bases each). Germline lookup yields CDR1 SNHLY and CDR2 FYNNEI. Trimming took 3 bases from V and 3 from J, leaving 12 bases between them. The CDR3 is made up of 14 amino acids. In DNA form, the CDR3 reads TGTGCCAGCAGTGACGGGGGCAGTCGCTACGAGCAGTACTTC. It translates to CASSDGGSRYEQYF.

The chain is built from TRBV7-9 and TRBJ2-3; TRBD1 agrees at 7 bases. The CDR3 loop spans 19 amino acids. The V segment lost 5 bases and the J segment 0 bases; nucleotides outside the gene matches: 17. The germline V gene has CDR1 SEHNR and CDR2 FQNEAQ (reference sequence). The CDR3, as DNA: TGTGCCAGCAGCGAATTTCGAGGGACAGCAGTTCCTAGCACAGATACGCAGTATTTT. Translating it yields CASSEFRGTAVPSTDTQYF.

The chain recombines TRBV2 with TRBJ2-2, with 12 bases fitting TRBD2. Germline trimming cut 1 base from V and 6 bases from J; bases unmatched to any gene: 3. CDR3 length: 16 residues. Germline V gene sequence: CDR1 SNHLY, CDR2 FYNNEI. DNA for the CDR3: TGTGCCAGCAGTGAAGAGGCTAGCGGGGGGGCCGGGGAGCTGTTTTTT. Translation gives CASSEEASGGAGELFF.

V and J are TRBV13 and TRBJ2-7, with 10 bases lining up with TRBD1. The V gene end was trimmed by 7 bases and the J gene end by 6 bases; junction bases not matched to a gene: 6. Germline values: CDR1 PRHDT, CDR2 FYEKMQ (reference sequence). There are 13 residues in the CDR3. The chain's CDR3 is CASNQRTGGEQYF. The CDR3 nucleotides are TGTGCCAGCAACCAACGGACAGGGGGCGAGCAGTACTTC.

The chain links TRBV21-1 to TRBJ2-1; TRBD2 is the table's D call, not checked against the DNA. TRBV21-1 is a listed pseudogene. The CDR3 is made up of 12 amino acids. The CDR3 loop reads CASSNPGRQQFF. DNA of the CDR3: TGTGCCAGCAGCAACCCCGGTCGCCAGCAGTTCTTC.

This chain joins TRBV9 and TRBJ2-2, with TRBD1 matching over 7 bases. J lost 5 bases, V lost 4 bases, and 8 bases had no gene match. Per the germline V gene, CDR1 is SGDLS and CDR2 is YYNGEE. This CDR3 comprises 15 residues. DNA for the CDR3: TGTGCCAGCAGCACCCCGGGACAGTTGACCGGGGAGCTGTTTTTT. Its protein is CASSTPGQLTGELFF.

This clone was seen once. The chain is built from TRBV5-6 and TRBJ2-7; possible D gene TRBD1, 5 bases. V was shortened by 7 bases and J by 0 bases, with 17 bases between the two germline ends. From germline, CDR1 is SGHDT and CDR2 YYEEEE. The CDR3 is made up of 15 amino acids. The CDR3: CASLRAGLSSYEQYF. CDR3 sequence (DNA): TGTGCCAGCTTACGAGCAGGGCTTAGCTCCTACGAGCAGTACTTC.